This passage covers 12 T cell receptor beta chains from one sample sequenced in a study of CD8 T cells in Susac syndrome. Random hexamers were used to reverse transcribe roughly 0.5 to 1 ug of RNA. TCRdb independently ran MiXCR on the immunoSEQ multiplex PCR reads; one entry per CDR3 protein. Of some 400,000 distinct CDR3 sequences listed, about 85% are singletons. Material: CD8+ T cells from PBMCs. The origin of the receptors is a human donor with multiple sclerosis.

The rearrangement uses TRBV5-1 and TRBJ1-2, with 9 bases lining up with TRBD1. J was trimmed by 4 bases and V by 4 bases; bases with no gene match: 2. The CDR3 consists of 13 residues. Looked up from germline, CDR1 is SGHRS and CDR2 is YFSETQ. CDR3 loop: CASSETGGYGYTF. CDR3 bases: TGCGCCAGCAGCGAGACAGGGGGCTATGGCTACACCTTC.

The chain has TRBV10-3 and TRBJ1-3; D is uncertain. The CDR3 extends over 11 amino acids. Germline CDR1 reads ENHRY; CDR2 reads SYGVKD. Between the trimmed V and J ends, which lost 5 bases and 3 bases, there was a span of 2 bases. The CDR3 DNA is TGTGCCATCAGTCTTGGAAACACCATATATTTT. Translating it yields CAISLGNTIYF.

V is TRBV12-3 or TRBV12-4 and J is TRBJ1-1; 7 positions match TRBD1. The J segment lost 8 bases and the V segment lost 0 bases, leaving 6 bases of the junction unmatched. The CDR3 totals 14 residues. The CDR3 bases are TGTGCCAGCAGTTTAGCAGCGGGGACAGTAGAAGCTTTCTTT. Protein product: CASSLAAGTVEAFF.

The chain carries TRBV11-2 and TRBJ1-1; 10 bases are shared with TRBD1. Germline V lookup: CDR1 SGHAT, CDR2 FQNNGV. This CDR3 comprises 14 residues. V was pared by 4 bases and J by 2 bases, with 1 base of the junction left unmatched. CDR3 coding DNA: TGTGCCAGCAGCTGGGACAGGGGAAACACTGAAGCTTTCTTT. Amino acid sequence: CASSWDRGNTEAFF.

CDR3 sequence: CASNGASSYNEQFF. The CDR3 DNA reads as TGCGCCAGCAACGGGGCTAGTTCCTACAATGAGCAGTTCTTC. The chain recombines TRBV10-2 with TRBJ2-1, with D perhaps being TRBD1 or TRBD2 (5 bases each). Germline lookup yields CDR1 WSHSY and CDR2 SAAADI. The CDR3 is made up of 14 amino acids. The V and J ends lost 7 bases and 1 base respectively, with 11 bases between them.

The chain uses TRBV7-6 and TRBJ2-5; 9 nucleotides align to TRBD2. Germline V lookup: CDR1 SGHVS, CDR2 FNYEAQ. This CDR3 comprises 16 residues. Trimming took 4 bases from V and 2 from J; bases not matched to a gene: 8. In DNA form, the CDR3 reads TGTGCCAGCAGCTCTCTGCGGGAGGGCTGGCAAGAGACCCAGTACTTC. Its translation: CASSSLREGWQETQYF.

In its sample, this clonotype was seen a few times. The rearrangement links TRBV6-6 to TRBJ2-3, with 7 bases that match TRBD2. This CDR3 region has 16 residues. CDR1 and CDR2 (germline): MNHNY, SVGAGI (reference sequence). Trimming cost V 6 bases and J 0 bases; bases outside gene matches: 9. CDR3 sequence (DNA): TGTGCCAGCAGCTTACCCGGGGGAGGGAGCACAGATACGCAGTATTTT. It encodes CASSLPGGGSTDTQYF.

This clonotype turned up a few times. The chain is built from TRBV30 and TRBJ2-1; 7 positions match TRBD2. Germline V gives CDR1 GTSNPN, CDR2 SVGIG (reference sequence). CDR3 length: 14 residues. V dropped 4 bases and J dropped 0; count of bases not matched to a gene: 3. CDR3 in DNA: TGTGCCTGGAAGTCGGGGGGCTCCTACAATGAGCAGTTCTTC. Protein sequence: CAWKSGGSYNEQFF.

The rearrangement links TRBV4-1 to TRBJ1-1; no clear D. Trimming stripped 2 bases from V and 1 base from J, with 11 bases between. The germline gives CDR1 MGHRA, CDR2 YSYEKL. This CDR3 is built from 15 residues. CDR3 sequence (DNA): TGCGCCAGCAGCCAAACTTATGTGGCGAACACTGAAGCTTTCTTT. Amino acids: CASSQTYVANTEAFF.

The rearrangement links TRBV4-1 to TRBJ2-3, with TRBD1 matching 7 bases. The CDR3 is 16 amino acids. V shed 0 bases, J shed 6 bases, and the junction held 9 bases outside the gene matches. Germline CDR1 and CDR2: MGHRA and YSYEKL. The CDR3 loop is CASSQERQGVADTQYF. The DNA of the CDR3 is TGCGCCAGCAGCCAAGAGCGGCAGGGGGTGGCGGATACGCAGTATTTT.

The rearrangement uses TRBV12-3 or TRBV12-4 and TRBJ2-1; D possibly corresponds to TRBD2 (5 bases). This CDR3 has 18 residues. Trimming stripped 2 bases from V and 5 bases from J, with 22 bases between. The CDR3 loop reads CASSLFGPSSLGNNEQFF. CDR3 DNA: TGTGCCAGCAGTTTATTCGGCCCTTCCTCACTCGGGAACAATGAGCAGTTCTTC.

This clonotype was found a few times. The chain is built from TRBV11-2 and TRBJ2-7; maybe TRBD2 (5 bases). Germline V gives CDR1 SGHAT, CDR2 FQNNGV. CDR3 length: 14 residues. Trimming left V 0 bases short and J 0 bases short, with 6 bases between. Here the CDR3 reads CASSLEGSSYEQYF. CDR3 DNA: TGTGCCAGCAGCTTAGAGGGGAGCTCCTACGAGCAGTACTTC.